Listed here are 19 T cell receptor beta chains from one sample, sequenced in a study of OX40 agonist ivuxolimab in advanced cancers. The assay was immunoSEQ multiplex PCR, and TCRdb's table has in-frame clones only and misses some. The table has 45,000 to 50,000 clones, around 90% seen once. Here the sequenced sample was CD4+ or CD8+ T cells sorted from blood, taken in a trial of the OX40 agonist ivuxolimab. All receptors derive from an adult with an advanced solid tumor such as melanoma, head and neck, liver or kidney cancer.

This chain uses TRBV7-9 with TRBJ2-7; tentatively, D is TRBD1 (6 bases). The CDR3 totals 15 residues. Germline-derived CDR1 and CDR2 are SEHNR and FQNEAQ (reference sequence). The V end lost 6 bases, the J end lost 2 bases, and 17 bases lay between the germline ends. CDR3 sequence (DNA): TGTGCCAGCAGGGTGGACCAGGGGCCAACCTACGAGCAGTACTTC. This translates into CASRVDQGPTYEQYF.

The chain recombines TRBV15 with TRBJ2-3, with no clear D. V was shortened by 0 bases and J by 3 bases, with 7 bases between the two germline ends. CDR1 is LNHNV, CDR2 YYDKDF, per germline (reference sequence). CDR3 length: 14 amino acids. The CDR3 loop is CATSRDRWTDTQYF. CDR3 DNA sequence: TGTGCCACCAGCAGAGACCGGTGGACAGATACGCAGTATTTT.

The CDR3 here is CASNEGSYGYTF. The CDR3 DNA reads TGTGCCAGCAACGAGGGGAGCTATGGCTACACCTTC. The chain employs TRBV6-6 and TRBJ1-2, with D tentatively TRBD1 (5 bases). The V and J ends lost 7 bases and 4 bases respectively, with 10 bases between them. CDR1 and CDR2 from the germline V gene are MNHNY and SVGAGI (reference sequence). This CDR3 is built from 12 residues.

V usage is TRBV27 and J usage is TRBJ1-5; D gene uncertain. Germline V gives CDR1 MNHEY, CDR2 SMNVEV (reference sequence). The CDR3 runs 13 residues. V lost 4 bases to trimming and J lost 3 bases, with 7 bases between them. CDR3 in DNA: TGTGCCAGCAGTTCCAAGTCCAATCAGCCCCAGCATTTT. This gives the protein CASSSKSNQPQHF.

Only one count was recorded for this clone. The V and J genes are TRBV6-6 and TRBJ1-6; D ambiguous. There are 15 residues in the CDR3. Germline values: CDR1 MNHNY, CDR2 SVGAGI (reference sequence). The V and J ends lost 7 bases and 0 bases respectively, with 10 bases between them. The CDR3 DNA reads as TGTGCCAGCAATGCCAGGAGCTCCTATAATTCACCCCTCCACTTT. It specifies CASNARSSYNSPLHF.

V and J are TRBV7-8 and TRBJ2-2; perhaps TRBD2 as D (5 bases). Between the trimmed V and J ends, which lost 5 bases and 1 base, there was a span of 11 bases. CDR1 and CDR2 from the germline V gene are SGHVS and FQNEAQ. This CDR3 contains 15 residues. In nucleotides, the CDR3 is TGTGCCAGCAGCCTGAGGGAACGGAACACCGGGGAGCTGTTTTTT. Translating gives CASSLRERNTGELFF.

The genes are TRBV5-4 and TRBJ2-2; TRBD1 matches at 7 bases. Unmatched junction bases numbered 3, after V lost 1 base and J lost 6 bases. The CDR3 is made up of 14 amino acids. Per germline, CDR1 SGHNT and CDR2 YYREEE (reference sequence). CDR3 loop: CASSLRQGAGELFF. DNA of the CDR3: TGTGCCAGCAGCTTGAGGCAGGGGGCCGGGGAGCTGTTTTTT.

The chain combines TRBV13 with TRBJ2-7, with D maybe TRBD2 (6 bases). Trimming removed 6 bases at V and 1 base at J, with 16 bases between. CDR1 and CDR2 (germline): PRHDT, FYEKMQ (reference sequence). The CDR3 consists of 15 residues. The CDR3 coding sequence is TGTGCCAGCAGGCGGGGACTGGGGGGATCCTACGAGCAGTACGTC. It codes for CASRRGLGGSYEQYV.

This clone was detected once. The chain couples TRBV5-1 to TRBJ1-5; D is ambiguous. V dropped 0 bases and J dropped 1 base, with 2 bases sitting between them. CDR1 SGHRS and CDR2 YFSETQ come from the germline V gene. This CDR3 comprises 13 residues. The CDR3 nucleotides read TGCGCCAGCAGCTTGGAGAGCAATCAGCCCCAGCATTTT. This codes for CASSLESNQPQHF.

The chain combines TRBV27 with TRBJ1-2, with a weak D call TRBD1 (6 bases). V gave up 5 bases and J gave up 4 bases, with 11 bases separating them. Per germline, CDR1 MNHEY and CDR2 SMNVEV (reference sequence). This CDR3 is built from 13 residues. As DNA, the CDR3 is TGTGCCAGCAGTCCCACGGGGGCCTATGGCTACACCTTC. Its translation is CASSPTGAYGYTF.

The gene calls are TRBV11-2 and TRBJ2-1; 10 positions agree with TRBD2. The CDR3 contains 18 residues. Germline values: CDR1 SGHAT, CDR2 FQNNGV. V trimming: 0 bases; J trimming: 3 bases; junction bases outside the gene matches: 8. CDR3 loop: CASSLEAFSGGGYNEQFF. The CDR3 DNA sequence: TGTGCCAGCAGCTTAGAGGCCTTCAGCGGGGGGGGCTACAATGAGCAGTTCTTC. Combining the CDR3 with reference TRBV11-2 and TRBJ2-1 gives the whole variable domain EAGVAQSPRYKIIEKRQSVAFWCNPISGHATLYWYQQILGQGPKLLIQFQNNGVVDDSQLPKDRFSAERLKGVDSTLKIQPAKLEDSAVYLCASSLEAFSGGGYNEQFFGPGTRLTVL.

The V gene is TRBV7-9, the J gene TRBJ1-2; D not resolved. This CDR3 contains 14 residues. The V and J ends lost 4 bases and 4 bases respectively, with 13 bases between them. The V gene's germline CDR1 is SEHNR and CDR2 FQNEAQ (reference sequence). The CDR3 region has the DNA TGTGCCAGCAGCTCTACGCTGGGCGGCTATGGCTACACCTTC. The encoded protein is CASSSTLGGYGYTF.

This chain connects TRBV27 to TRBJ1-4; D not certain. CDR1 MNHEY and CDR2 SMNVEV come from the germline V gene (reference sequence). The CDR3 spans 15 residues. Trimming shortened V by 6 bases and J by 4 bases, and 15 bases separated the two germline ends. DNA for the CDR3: TGTGCCAGCAGCCCTTTTGGATTTATTAATGAAAAACTGTTTTTT. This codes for CASSPFGFINEKLFF.

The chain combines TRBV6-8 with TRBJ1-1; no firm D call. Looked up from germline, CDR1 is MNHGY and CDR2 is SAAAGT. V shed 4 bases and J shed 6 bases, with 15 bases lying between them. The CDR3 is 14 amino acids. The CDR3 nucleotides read TGTGCCAGCAGTTCCCCCGGACGTATGTCTGAAGCTTTCTTT. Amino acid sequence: CASSSPGRMSEAFF.

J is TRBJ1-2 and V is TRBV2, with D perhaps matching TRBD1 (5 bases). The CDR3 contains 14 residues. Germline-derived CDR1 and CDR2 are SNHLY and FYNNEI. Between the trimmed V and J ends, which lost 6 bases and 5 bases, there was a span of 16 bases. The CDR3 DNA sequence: TGTGCCAGCAGCGCCGGGGGTGGGGGATATGGCTACACCTTC. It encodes CASSAGGGGYGYTF. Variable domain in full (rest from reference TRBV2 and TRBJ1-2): EPEVTQTPSHQVTQMGQEVILRCVPISNHLYFYWYRQILGQKVEFLVSFYNNEISEKSEIFDDQFSVERPDGSNFTLKIRSTKLEDSAMYFCASSAGGGGYGYTFGSGTRLTVV.

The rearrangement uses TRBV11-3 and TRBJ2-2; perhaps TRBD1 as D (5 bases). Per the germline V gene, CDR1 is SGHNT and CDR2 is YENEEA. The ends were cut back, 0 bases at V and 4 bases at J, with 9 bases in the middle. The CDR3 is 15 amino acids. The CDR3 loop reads CASSLDVGATGELFF. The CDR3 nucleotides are TGTGCCAGCAGCTTAGATGTAGGGGCCACCGGGGAGCTGTTTTTT.

The CDR3 here is CASSSLTDNEQFF. The CDR3 DNA follows: TGTGCCAGCAGCTCCTTGACAGACAATGAGCAGTTCTTC. The rearrangement joins TRBV5-6 to TRBJ2-1; TRBD1 might be the D (5 bases). Trimming took 3 bases from V and 5 from J, leaving 9 bases between them. The germline V gene encodes CDR1 SGHDT and CDR2 YYEEEE. The CDR3 totals 13 residues.

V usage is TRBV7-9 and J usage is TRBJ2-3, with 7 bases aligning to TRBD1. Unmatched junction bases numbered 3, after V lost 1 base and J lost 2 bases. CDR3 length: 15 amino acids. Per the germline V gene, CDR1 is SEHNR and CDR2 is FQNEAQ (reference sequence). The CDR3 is CASSLEGQTTDTQYF. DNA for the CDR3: TGTGCCAGCAGCTTAGAGGGACAGACCACAGATACGCAGTATTTT.

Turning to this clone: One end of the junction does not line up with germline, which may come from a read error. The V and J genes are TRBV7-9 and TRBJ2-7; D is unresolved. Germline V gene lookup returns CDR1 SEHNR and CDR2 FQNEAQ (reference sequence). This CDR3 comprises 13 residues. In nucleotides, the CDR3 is TGTGCCAGCAGCCCCCCGGCCTCCTCCGAGCAGTACTTC. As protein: CASSPPASSEQYF.